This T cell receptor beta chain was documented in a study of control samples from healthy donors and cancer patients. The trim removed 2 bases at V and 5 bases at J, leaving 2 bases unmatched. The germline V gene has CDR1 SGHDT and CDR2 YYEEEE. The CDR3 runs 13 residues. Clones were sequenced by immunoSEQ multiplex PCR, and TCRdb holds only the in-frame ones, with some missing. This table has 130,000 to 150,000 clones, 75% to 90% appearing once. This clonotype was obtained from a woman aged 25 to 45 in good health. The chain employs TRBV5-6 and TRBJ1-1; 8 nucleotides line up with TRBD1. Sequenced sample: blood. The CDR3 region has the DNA TGTGCCAGCAGCTTACAGGGGGGGACTGAAGCTTTCTTT. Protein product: CASSLQGGTEAFF.